The rows below give T cell receptor beta chains drawn from one sample of a study of blood T cell repertoires in COVID-19. TCRdb's table, derived via immunoSEQ multiplex PCR, lists solely in-frame clones and lacks some. Of fewer than 55,000 clones listed, over 65% are singletons. Sequencing input: peripheral blood. These receptors all stem from a woman in her 70s with acute or convalescent COVID-19. CDR3s include the opening cysteine and the closing phenylalanine or tryptophan. A D gene is named only where the DNA matches it firmly. Clone size, where shown, is once, few, many, or a class for clones that have expanded.

D gene: -; V gene: TRBV7-9; clone size: -; J gene: TRBJ1-3; CDR3 protein: CASSRPVDSDSGNTIYF; CDR3 DNA: TGTGCCAGCAGCCGCCCGGTTGACTCAGACTCTGGAAACACCATATATTTT
D gene: TRBD1; V gene: TRBV9; clone size: -; J gene: TRBJ2-7; CDR3 protein: CASSVNPGQGSYEQYF; CDR3 DNA: TGTGCCAGCAGCGTAAACCCGGGACAGGGCTCCTACGAGCAGTACTTC
D gene: TRBD2; V gene: TRBV13; clone size: -; J gene: TRBJ2-1; CDR3 protein: CASSLSVAGEQFF; CDR3 DNA: TGTGCCAGCAGCTTATCGGTAGCGGGGGAGCAGTTCTTC
D gene: TRBD2; V gene: TRBV19; clone size: -; J gene: TRBJ2-7; CDR3 protein: CASSRGLAPGDEQYF; CDR3 DNA: TGTGCCAGTAGTCGCGGACTAGCGCCTGGAGACGAGCAGTACTTC
D gene: TRBD1; V gene: TRBV3-1/TRBV3-2; clone size: few; J gene: TRBJ1-3; CDR3 protein: CASSPRDRGNTIYF; CDR3 DNA: TGTGCCAGCAGCCCCCGGGACAGAGGAAACACCATATATTTT
D gene: -; V gene: TRBV5-1; clone size: -; J gene: TRBJ2-1; CDR3 protein: CASSVQGGNEQFF; CDR3 DNA: TGCGCCAGCAGCGTACAGGGTGGGAATGAGCAGTTCTTC
D gene: -; V gene: TRBV5-1; clone size: few; J gene: TRBJ2-1; CDR3 protein: CASSLTVGSNNEQFF; CDR3 DNA: TGCGCCAGCAGCTTGACCGTTGGCAGTAACAATGAGCAGTTCTTC
D gene: TRBD2; V gene: TRBV7-9; clone size: -; J gene: TRBJ2-1; CDR3 protein: CASSSSGSKPNEQFF; CDR3 DNA: TGTGCCAGCAGCTCTAGCGGTTCCAAGCCCAATGAGCAGTTCTTC
D gene: -; V gene: TRBV4-1; clone size: once; J gene: TRBJ2-1; CDR3 protein: CASSQEPDYLNEQFF; CDR3 DNA: TGCGCCAGCAGCCAAGAACCGGACTATCTCAATGAGCAGTTCTTC
D gene: TRBD2; V gene: TRBV6-6; clone size: -; J gene: TRBJ2-1; CDR3 protein: CASGTSGILNEQFF; CDR3 DNA: TGTGCCAGCGGGACTAGCGGGATATTAAATGAGCAGTTCTTC
D gene: -; V gene: TRBV11-2; clone size: -; J gene: TRBJ1-1; CDR3 protein: CASSWIRGKNTEAFF; CDR3 DNA: TGTGCCAGCAGCTGGATCAGGGGCAAGAACACTGAAGCTTTCTTT
D gene: -; V gene: TRBV6-6; clone size: -; J gene: TRBJ1-1; CDR3 protein: CASSYPGDANTEAFF; CDR3 DNA: TGTGCCAGCAGTTACCCGGGGGATGCGAACACTGAAGCTTTCTTT
D gene: TRBD2; V gene: TRBV3-1/TRBV3-2; clone size: once; J gene: TRBJ2-3; CDR3 protein: CASSQGTSVEGDTQYF; CDR3 DNA: TGTGCCAGCAGCCAGGGGACTAGCGTGGAAGGAGATACGCAGTATTTT
D gene: TRBD2; V gene: TRBV3-1/TRBV3-2; clone size: -; J gene: TRBJ2-1; CDR3 protein: CASSGLAGINEQFF; CDR3 DNA: TGTGCCAGCAGCGGACTAGCGGGAATCAATGAGCAGTTCTTC
D gene: -; V gene: TRBV20-1; clone size: once; J gene: TRBJ1-1; CDR3 protein: CSASYNTEAFF; CDR3 DNA: TGCAGTGCTAGTTATAACACTGAAGCTTTCTTT
D gene: TRBD1; V gene: TRBV6-1; clone size: once; J gene: TRBJ1-2; CDR3 protein: CASSELGTGGRYGYTF; CDR3 DNA: TGTGCCAGCAGTGAACTGGGGACAGGGGGGAGGTATGGCTACACCTTC
D gene: -; V gene: TRBV5-5; clone size: few; J gene: TRBJ2-1; CDR3 protein: CASTTQMTYNEQFF; CDR3 DNA: TGTGCCAGCACCACTCAAATGACCTACAATGAGCAGTTCTTC
D gene: TRBD1; V gene: TRBV6-5; clone size: few; J gene: TRBJ2-7; CDR3 protein: CASITGVSYEQYF; CDR3 DNA: TGTGCCAGCATCACAGGGGTCTCCTACGAGCAGTACTTC
D gene: -; V gene: TRBV2; clone size: once; J gene: TRBJ2-7; CDR3 protein: CASREQVYEQYF; CDR3 DNA: TGTGCCAGCAGAGAACAGGTTTACGAGCAGTACTTC
D gene: TRBD2; V gene: TRBV9; clone size: -; J gene: TRBJ2-1; CDR3 protein: CASSMLAGLSYNEQFF; CDR3 DNA: TGTGCCAGCAGCATGTTAGCGGGCCTCTCCTACAATGAGCAGTTCTTC
D gene: -; V gene: TRBV9; clone size: -; J gene: TRBJ2-3; CDR3 protein: CASSIPSFGAEGTQYF; CDR3 DNA: TGTGCCAGCAGCATTCCCTCGTTCGGCGCGGAGGGTACGCAGTATTTT
D gene: TRBD1; V gene: TRBV11-3; clone size: -; J gene: TRBJ2-7; CDR3 protein: CASSLTGGEQYF; CDR3 DNA: TGTGCCAGCAGCCTAACAGGGGGAGAGCAGTACTTC
D gene: TRBD2; V gene: TRBV7-3; clone size: -; J gene: TRBJ2-3; CDR3 protein: CASSFRAGAVDTQYF; CDR3 DNA: TGTGCCAGCAGCTTTCGTGCGGGAGCGGTAGATACGCAGTATTTT
D gene: -; V gene: TRBV4-1; clone size: -; J gene: TRBJ2-7; CDR3 protein: CASSQDSQGNYEQYF; CDR3 DNA: TGCGCCAGCAGCCAAGATTCCCAGGGAAACTACGAGCAGTACTTC
D gene: -; V gene: TRBV18; clone size: -; J gene: TRBJ1-2; CDR3 protein: CASSRKTANYGYTF; CDR3 DNA: TGTGCCAGCTCTAGAAAAACAGCTAACTATGGCTACACCTTC
D gene: -; V gene: TRBV18; clone size: -; J gene: TRBJ1-1; CDR3 protein: CASSTDTNTEAFF; CDR3 DNA: TGTGCCAGCTCTACGGACACAAACACTGAAGCTTTCTTT
D gene: -; V gene: TRBV9; clone size: few; J gene: TRBJ1-6; CDR3 protein: CASSVGGGAVNSPLHF; CDR3 DNA: TGTGCCAGCAGCGTAGGAGGAGGGGCAGTTAATTCACCCCTCCACTTT
D gene: -; V gene: TRBV7-9; clone size: -; J gene: TRBJ1-1; CDR3 protein: CASSLAEADLEAFF; CDR3 DNA: TGTGCCAGCAGCTTAGCCGAGGCAGACCTTGAAGCTTTCTTT
D gene: TRBD2; V gene: TRBV5-1; clone size: -; J gene: TRBJ2-7; CDR3 protein: CASSSSGGRGYEQYF; CDR3 DNA: TGCGCCAGCAGCTCAAGCGGGGGGAGAGGTTACGAGCAGTACTTC
D gene: -; V gene: TRBV4-1; clone size: -; J gene: TRBJ2-3; CDR3 protein: CASSQGANTDTQYF; CDR3 DNA: TGCGCCAGCAGCCAGGGGGCCAACACAGATACGCAGTATTTT
D gene: -; V gene: TRBV19; clone size: few; J gene: TRBJ1-5; CDR3 protein: CASSIVGGGNQPQHF; CDR3 DNA: TGTGCCAGTAGTATAGTAGGCGGGGGCAATCAGCCCCAGCATTTT
D gene: -; V gene: TRBV20-1; clone size: few; J gene: TRBJ2-1; CDR3 protein: CSASGGQGSYNEQFF; CDR3 DNA: TGCAGTGCAAGTGGGGGGCAGGGGTCATACAATGAGCAGTTCTTC
D gene: TRBD1; V gene: TRBV7-9; clone size: -; J gene: TRBJ1-1; CDR3 protein: CASSWSRDSKNTEAFF; CDR3 DNA: TGTGCCAGCAGCTGGAGCCGGGACAGTAAGAACACTGAAGCTTTCTTT
D gene: -; V gene: TRBV4-1; clone size: few; J gene: TRBJ1-3; CDR3 protein: CASSQEGREGNTIYF; CDR3 DNA: TGCGCCAGCAGCCAAGAGGGGAGGGAGGGAAACACCATATATTTT
D gene: -; V gene: TRBV5-1; clone size: -; J gene: TRBJ1-4; CDR3 protein: CASSSGFAPNEKLFF; CDR3 DNA: TGCGCCAGCAGCTCAGGGTTTGCACCTAATGAAAAACTGTTTTTT
D gene: TRBD2; V gene: TRBV5-4; clone size: -; J gene: TRBJ2-1; CDR3 protein: CATRTSGNNEQFF; CDR3 DNA: TGTGCCACTCGGACTAGCGGGAATAATGAGCAGTTCTTC
D gene: -; V gene: TRBV7-9; clone size: -; J gene: TRBJ2-2; CDR3 protein: CASTTGGTGELFF; CDR3 DNA: TGTGCCAGCACCACCGGAGGCACCGGGGAGCTGTTTTTT
D gene: -; V gene: TRBV2; clone size: -; J gene: TRBJ1-1; CDR3 protein: CASSVQGMNTEAFF; CDR3 DNA: TGTGCCAGCAGTGTGCAGGGCATGAACACTGAAGCTTTCTTT
D gene: -; V gene: TRBV19; clone size: large; J gene: TRBJ1-5; CDR3 protein: CASRARNQPQHF; CDR3 DNA: TGTGCCAGTAGAGCACGGAATCAGCCCCAGCATTTT
D gene: TRBD1; V gene: TRBV18; clone size: -; J gene: TRBJ1-3; CDR3 protein: CASSPSRGPGNTIYF; CDR3 DNA: TGTGCCAGCTCACCAAGCAGGGGGCCGGGAAACACCATATATTTT
D gene: TRBD2; V gene: TRBV29-1; clone size: -; J gene: TRBJ2-1; CDR3 protein: CSGSSVREGEQFF; CDR3 DNA: TGCAGCGGGTCAAGTGTCCGGGAGGGTGAGCAGTTCTTC
D gene: -; V gene: TRBV15; clone size: -; J gene: TRBJ2-1; CDR3 protein: CATSRDPNEQFF; CDR3 DNA: TGTGCCACCAGCAGAGATCCAAATGAGCAGTTCTTC
D gene: TRBD2; V gene: TRBV7-9; clone size: -; J gene: TRBJ2-1; CDR3 protein: CASSPSGRVSDEQFF; CDR3 DNA: TGTGCCAGCAGCCCCAGCGGGAGGGTTTCCGATGAGCAGTTCTTC
D gene: -; V gene: TRBV24-1; clone size: -; J gene: TRBJ1-5; CDR3 protein: CATSDSGPRGNQPQHF; CDR3 DNA: TGTGCCACCAGTGATTCCGGGCCGAGGGGCAATCAGCCCCAGCATTTT
D gene: -; V gene: TRBV5-1; clone size: -; J gene: TRBJ1-6; CDR3 protein: CASSLSGNGSPLHF; CDR3 DNA: TGCGCCAGCAGCTTATCAGGGAACGGGTCACCCCTCCACTTT